The clone carrying this T cell receptor beta chain was counted a few times. Its antigen is unidentified. The sample is drawn from a study of regulatory T cells in long-lasting Graves disease. The CDR3 is 15 residues long. CDR1 is MNHNS and CDR2 is SASEGT in the germline V gene. The V end was cut by 5 bases, the J end by 2 bases, with 13 bases between. General study findings and limits: Persistent patients shared more public clonotypes (around 3,000) than new patients (roughly 970). Relative to newly diagnosed Graves' patients, persistent ones had lower TCR diversity.

The time point: persistent/refractory GD, antithyroid drugs over 5 years with positive TRAb. Researchers made the TCR library from RNA that was extracted from PBMCs. Patients hailed from an endocrinology department in Xi'an, China. Arm-PCR of CDR3 regions and iRepertoire HTBI primers were used to build TCR beta libraries. Methods used by the authors: The samples included 60 to 65 TRBV and under 15 TRBJ segments. TCRdb processed the multiplex PCR reads anew with MiXCR; each CDR3 protein has one entry. TCRdb, not the authors, supplied the V and J calls. The sample includes 650,000 to 700,000 distinct CDR3 sequences, about 30% of them seen just once.

The gene calls are TRBV6-1 and TRBJ1-5; tentatively, D is TRBD1 (6 bases). The source is a female donor with Graves disease. The material was peripheral blood mononuclear cells (PBMCs), obtained when the disease was refractory, from a patient treated with antithyroid drugs. CDR3 region: CASSQQGIGNQPQHF. DNA of the CDR3: TGTGCCAGCAGTCAGCAGGGGATCGGCAATCAGCCCCAGCATTTT.